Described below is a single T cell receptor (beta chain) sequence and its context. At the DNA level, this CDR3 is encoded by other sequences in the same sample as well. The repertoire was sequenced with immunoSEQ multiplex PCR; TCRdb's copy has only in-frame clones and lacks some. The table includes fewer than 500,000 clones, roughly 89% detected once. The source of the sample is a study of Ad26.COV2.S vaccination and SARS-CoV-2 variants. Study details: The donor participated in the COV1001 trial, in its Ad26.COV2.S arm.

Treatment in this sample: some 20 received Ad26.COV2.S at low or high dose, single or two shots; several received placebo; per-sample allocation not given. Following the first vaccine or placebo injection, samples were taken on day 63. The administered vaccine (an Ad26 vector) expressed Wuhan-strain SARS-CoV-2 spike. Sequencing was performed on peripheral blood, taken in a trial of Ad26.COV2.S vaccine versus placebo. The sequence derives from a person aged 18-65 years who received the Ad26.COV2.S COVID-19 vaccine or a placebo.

Here the CDR3 DNA reads TGTGCCAGCTCACCCAGCTCCTACAATGAGCAGTTCTTC. Amino acids: CASSPSSYNEQFF. The V gene is TRBV18, the J gene TRBJ2-1; D is uncertain. Germline assignment: CDR1 KGHSH and CDR2 LQKENI. The CDR3 has 13 amino acids. Trimming cost V 3 bases and J 0 bases, with 3 bases left between them.